The source of this TCR beta chain is a study of T cells after yellow fever vaccination. Study details: With SMART-Seq v4 Ultra Low Input, the fractions containing low cell numbers were prepared.

V lost 5 bases, J lost 1 base, and 11 bases lay in between. This CDR3 comprises 14 residues. Germline CDR1 reads SGHVS; CDR2 reads FNYEAQ. TCRdb called the 5' RACE reads again in MiXCR, with one record for every CDR3 protein. The table shows 400,000 or so distinct CDR3 sequences, with around 20% occurring only once. This receptor was taken from a man between 18 and 35 years old who received the YFV17D yellow fever vaccine. Sample: PBMCs, taken before the yellow fever booster vaccination. V is TRBV7-6 and J is TRBJ2-5, with D possibly being TRBD1 or TRBD2 (6 bases each). CDR3 nucleotides: TGTGCCAGCAGCGTGCGGGACACCCAAGAGACCCAGTACTTC. This sequence encodes CASSVRDTQETQYF. The entire variable domain, with the rest obtained from reference TRBV7-6 and TRBJ2-5, is as follows: GAGVSQSPRYKVTKRGQDVALRCDPISGHVSLYWYRQALGQGPEFLTYFNYEAQQDKSGLPNDRFSAERPEGSISTLTIQRTEQRDSAMYRCASSVRDTQETQYFGPGTRLLVL.